This T cell receptor beta chain comes out of a study of CD8+ T cells in alopecia areata. Study-wide background: Approximately 7-11-week-old female C3H/HeJ mice were grafted with skin from spontaneously alopecic approximately 6-12-month-old C3H/HeJ graft donors. Points from the study as a whole: Patients shared TCRs less clearly than mice did, possibly for HLA-related reasons. Researchers report lesional scalp, most notably alopecia totalis/universalis, outstripped normal scalp in clonality. Scalp samples also contribute reads from the resident alphabeta T cells found in normal skin.

On this clone itself: The antigen is not known. Each gene name is a mouse one. The read terminates 4 residues ahead of where the CDR3 ends, so the germline J gene completes it.

Germline CDR1 reads NSHNY; CDR2 reads SYGAGN. The CDR3 runs 16 residues. V gave up 2 bases and J gave up 0 bases; unmatched junction bases: 3. CD4, CD8alpha, NKG2D, NKG2ACE and other markers guided sorting of pooled cutaneous lymph node cells. Following extraction, RNA underwent reverse transcription to cDNA, which served as the sequencing template. The table came from immunoSEQ multiplex PCR; TCRdb's copy has only in-frame clones and leaves some out. The specimen has 270,000 or so clones, none found just once. Sequences were obtained from CD4+ T cells sorted from a lymph node. The chain couples TRBV13-1 to TRBJ2-3; 10 positions match TRBD2. This sequence originates from a C3H/HeJ mouse with alopecia areata. Strain MHC haplotype: H2-k. CDR3 residues: CASSETGGPSAETLYF. The CDR3 DNA, read in part, is TGTGCCAGCAGTGAGACTGGGGGGCCTAGTGCAGAA.